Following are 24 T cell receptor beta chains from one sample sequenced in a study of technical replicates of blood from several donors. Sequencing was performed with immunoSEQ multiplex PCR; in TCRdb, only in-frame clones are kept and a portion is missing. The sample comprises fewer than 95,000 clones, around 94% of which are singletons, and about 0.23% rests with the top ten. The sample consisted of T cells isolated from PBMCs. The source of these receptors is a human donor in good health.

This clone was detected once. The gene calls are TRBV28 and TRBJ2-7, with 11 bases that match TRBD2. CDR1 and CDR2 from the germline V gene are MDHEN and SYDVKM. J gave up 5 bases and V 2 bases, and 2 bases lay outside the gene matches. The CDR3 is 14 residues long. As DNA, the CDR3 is TGTGCCAGCAGTTTACCGGGACTAGCGGACGAGCAGTACTTC. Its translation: CASSLPGLADEQYF.

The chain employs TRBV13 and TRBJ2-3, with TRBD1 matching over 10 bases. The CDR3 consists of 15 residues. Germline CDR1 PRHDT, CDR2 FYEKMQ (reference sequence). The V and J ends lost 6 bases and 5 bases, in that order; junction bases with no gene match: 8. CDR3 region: CASRQAGQGGDTQYF. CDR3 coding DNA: TGTGCCAGCAGGCAAGCCGGACAGGGGGGAGATACGCAGTATTTT.

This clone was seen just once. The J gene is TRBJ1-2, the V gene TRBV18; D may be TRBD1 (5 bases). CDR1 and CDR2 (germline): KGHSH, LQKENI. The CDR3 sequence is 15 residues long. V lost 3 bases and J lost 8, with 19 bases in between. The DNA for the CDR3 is TGTGCCAGCTCACCCGTGACAGATCCCCGGTTGGGCTACACCTTC. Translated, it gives CASSPVTDPRLGYTF.

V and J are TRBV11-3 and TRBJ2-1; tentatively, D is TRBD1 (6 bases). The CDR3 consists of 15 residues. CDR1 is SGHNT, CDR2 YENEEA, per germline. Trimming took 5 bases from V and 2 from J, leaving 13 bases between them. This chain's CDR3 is CASSLRGQPYNEQFF. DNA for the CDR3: TGTGCCAGCAGCCTCCGAGGACAGCCCTACAATGAGCAGTTCTTC.

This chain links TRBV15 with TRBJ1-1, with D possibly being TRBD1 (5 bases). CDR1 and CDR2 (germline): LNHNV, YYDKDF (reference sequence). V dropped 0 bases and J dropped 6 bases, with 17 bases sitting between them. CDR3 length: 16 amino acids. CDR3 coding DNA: TGTGCCACCAGCAGAGATAGTTGGGCAGGGCAACCTGAAGCTTTCTTT. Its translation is CATSRDSWAGQPEAFF.

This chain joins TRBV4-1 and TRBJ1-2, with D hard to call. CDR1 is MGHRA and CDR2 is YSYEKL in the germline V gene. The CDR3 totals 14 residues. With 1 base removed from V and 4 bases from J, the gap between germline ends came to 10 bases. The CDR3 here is CASSQVGKIYGYTF. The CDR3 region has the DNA TGCGCCAGCAGCCAAGTCGGGAAGATCTATGGCTACACCTTC.

The chain's CDR3 is CAISESTDYNEQFF. The CDR3 DNA reads as TGTGCCATCAGTGAGTCGACTGACTACAATGAGCAGTTCTTC. The chain is built from TRBV10-3 and TRBJ2-1; D call uncertain. V was shortened by 0 bases and J by 3 bases, with 6 bases between the two germline ends. The CDR3 totals 14 residues. The V gene's germline CDR1 is ENHRY and CDR2 SYGVKD.

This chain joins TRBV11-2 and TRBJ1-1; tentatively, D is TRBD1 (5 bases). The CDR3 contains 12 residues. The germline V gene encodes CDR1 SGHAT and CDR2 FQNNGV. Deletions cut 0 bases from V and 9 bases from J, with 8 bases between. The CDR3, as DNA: TGTGCCAGCAGCTTAGAGGGGGGAAAAGCTTTCTTT. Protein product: CASSLEGGKAFF.

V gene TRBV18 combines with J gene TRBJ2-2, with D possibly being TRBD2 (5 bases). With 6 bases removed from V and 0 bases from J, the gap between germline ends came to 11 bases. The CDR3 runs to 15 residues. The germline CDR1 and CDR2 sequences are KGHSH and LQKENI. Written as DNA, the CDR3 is TGTGCCAGCTCGCTATACGGGACGAACACCGGGGAGCTGTTTTTT. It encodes CASSLYGTNTGELFF.

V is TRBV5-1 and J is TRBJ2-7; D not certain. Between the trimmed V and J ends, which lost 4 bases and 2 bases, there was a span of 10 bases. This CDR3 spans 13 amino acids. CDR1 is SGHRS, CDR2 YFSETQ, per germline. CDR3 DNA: TGCGCCAGCAGCGAGGAAAGACCCTACGAGCAGTACTTC. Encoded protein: CASSEERPYEQYF. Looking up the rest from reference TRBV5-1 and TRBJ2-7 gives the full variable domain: KAGVTQTPRYLIKTRGQQVTLSCSPISGHRSVSWYQQTPGQGLQFLFEYFSETQRNKGNFPGRFSGRQFSNSRSEMNVSTLELGDSALYLCASSEERPYEQYFGPGTRLTVT.

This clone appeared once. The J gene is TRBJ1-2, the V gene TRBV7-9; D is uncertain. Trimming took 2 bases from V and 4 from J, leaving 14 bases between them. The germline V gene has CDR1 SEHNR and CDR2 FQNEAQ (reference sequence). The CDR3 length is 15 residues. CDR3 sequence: CASSLFPGSPYGYTF. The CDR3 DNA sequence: TGTGCCAGCAGCTTATTTCCGGGATCCCCCTATGGCTACACCTTC.

The CDR3 region is CASSFEGLAGVESYEQYF. The CDR3 region has the DNA TGCGCCAGCAGCTTCGAAGGACTAGCGGGAGTTGAATCCTACGAGCAGTACTTC. The chain uses TRBV5-1 and TRBJ2-7; 13 nucleotides match TRBD2. This CDR3 comprises 18 residues. V was clipped by 2 bases and J by 1 base; unmatched bases: 9. CDR1 and CDR2 from the germline V gene are SGHRS and YFSETQ.

CDR3 bases: TGTGCCAGCAGTGACGGGACTTCTTCCTACAATGAGCAGTTCTTC. Translation: CASSDGTSSYNEQFF. The chain joins TRBV6-4 to TRBJ2-1; perhaps TRBD2 as D (6 bases). Germline CDR1 reads MRHNA; CDR2 reads SNTAGT. The CDR3 runs 15 residues. Between the trimmed V and J ends, which lost 2 bases and 1 base, there was a span of 9 bases.

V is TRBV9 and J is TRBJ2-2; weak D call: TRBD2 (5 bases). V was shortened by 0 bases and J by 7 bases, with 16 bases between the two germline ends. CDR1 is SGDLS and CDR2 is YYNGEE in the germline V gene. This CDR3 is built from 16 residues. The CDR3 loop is CASSVGGFPDYGELFF. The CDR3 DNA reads TGTGCCAGCAGCGTAGGTGGGTTCCCCGACTACGGGGAGCTGTTTTTT.

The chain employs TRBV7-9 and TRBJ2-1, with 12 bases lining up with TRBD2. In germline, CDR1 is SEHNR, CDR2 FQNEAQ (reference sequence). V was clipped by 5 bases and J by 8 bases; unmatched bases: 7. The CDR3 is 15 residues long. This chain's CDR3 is CASSESGLAGYEQFF. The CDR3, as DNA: TGTGCCAGCAGCGAATCCGGACTAGCGGGATATGAGCAGTTCTTC.

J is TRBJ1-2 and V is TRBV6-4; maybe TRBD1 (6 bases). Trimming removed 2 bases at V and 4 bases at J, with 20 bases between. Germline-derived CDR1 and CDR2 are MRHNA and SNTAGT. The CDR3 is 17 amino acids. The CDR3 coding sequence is TGTGCCAGCAGTGACACCTTTTTGGGGGCTTTCTCCTATGGCTACACCTTC. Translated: CASSDTFLGAFSYGYTF.

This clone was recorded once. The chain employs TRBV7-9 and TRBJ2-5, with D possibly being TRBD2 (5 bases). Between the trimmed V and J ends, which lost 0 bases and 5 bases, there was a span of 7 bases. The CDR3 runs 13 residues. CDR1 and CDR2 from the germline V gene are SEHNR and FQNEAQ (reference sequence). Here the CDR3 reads CASSLAGMETQYF. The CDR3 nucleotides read TGTGCCAGCAGCTTAGCCGGGATGGAGACCCAGTACTTC.

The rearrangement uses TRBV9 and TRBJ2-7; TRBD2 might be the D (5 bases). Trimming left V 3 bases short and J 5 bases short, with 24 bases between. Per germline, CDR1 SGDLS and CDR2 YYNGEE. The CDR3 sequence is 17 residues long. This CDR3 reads CASSESGGSGVIDEQYF. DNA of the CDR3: TGTGCCAGCAGCGAGAGTGGCGGGTCCGGGGTAATCGACGAGCAGTACTTC.

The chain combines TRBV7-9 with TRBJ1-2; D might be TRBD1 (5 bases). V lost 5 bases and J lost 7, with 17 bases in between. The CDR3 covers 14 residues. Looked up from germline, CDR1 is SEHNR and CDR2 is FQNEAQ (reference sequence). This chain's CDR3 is CASSPPTVLGGYTF. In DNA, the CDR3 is TGTGCCAGCAGCCCTCCGACAGTTTTGGGTGGCTACACCTTC.

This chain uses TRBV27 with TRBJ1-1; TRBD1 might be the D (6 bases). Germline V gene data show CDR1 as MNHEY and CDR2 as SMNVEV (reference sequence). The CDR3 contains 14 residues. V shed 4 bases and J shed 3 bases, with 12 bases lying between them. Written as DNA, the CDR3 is TGTGCCAGCAGTTCCACAGGGTGGGACACTGAAGCTTTCTTT. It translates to CASSSTGWDTEAFF.

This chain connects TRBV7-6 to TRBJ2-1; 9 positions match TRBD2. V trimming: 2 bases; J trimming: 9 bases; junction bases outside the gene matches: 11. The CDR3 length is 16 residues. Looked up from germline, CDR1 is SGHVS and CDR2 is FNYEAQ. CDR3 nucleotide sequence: TGTGCCAGCAGCTTACTTCCGACTAGCGGATCGACTGAGCAGTTCTTC. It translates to CASSLLPTSGSTEQFF.

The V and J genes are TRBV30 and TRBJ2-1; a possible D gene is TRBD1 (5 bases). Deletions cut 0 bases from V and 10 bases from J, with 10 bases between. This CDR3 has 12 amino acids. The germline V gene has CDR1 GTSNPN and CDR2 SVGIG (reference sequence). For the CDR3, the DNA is TGTGCCTGGAGTGTAAGGGGATCGGAGCAGTTCTTC. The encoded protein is CAWSVRGSEQFF.

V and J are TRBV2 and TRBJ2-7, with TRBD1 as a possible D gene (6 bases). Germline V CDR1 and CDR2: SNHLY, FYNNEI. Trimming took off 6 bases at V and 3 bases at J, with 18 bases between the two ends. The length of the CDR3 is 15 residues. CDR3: CASSLSGAAHYEQYF. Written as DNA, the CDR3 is TGTGCCAGCAGCCTTTCAGGGGCCGCCCACTACGAGCAGTACTTC.

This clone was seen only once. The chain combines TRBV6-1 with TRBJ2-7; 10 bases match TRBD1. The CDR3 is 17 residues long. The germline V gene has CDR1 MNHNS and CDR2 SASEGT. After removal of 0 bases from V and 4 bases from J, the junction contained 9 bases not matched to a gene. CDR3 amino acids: CASSEAPWTGGKYEQYF. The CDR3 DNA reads TGTGCCAGCAGTGAAGCCCCCTGGACAGGGGGAAAATACGAGCAGTACTTC.